Shown below are 21 T cell receptor beta chains from a single sample sequenced in a study of T cell clonality in common variable immunodeficiency. Measured with immunoSEQ multiplex PCR; TCRdb has only the in-frame clones, and not every one. The sample contains over 55,000 clones, none of them singletons. Sequenced material: peripheral blood mononuclear cells. These receptors originate from a person between 18 and 75 years old in good health.

This clone has only a few counts. The DNA ends 3 residues before the CDR3 does, and the rest of the CDR3 is filled in from the germline J gene. The J gene is TRBJ1-5, the V gene TRBV6-1; a weak D match, TRBD1 (5 bases). Trimming took 0 bases from V and 7 from J, leaving 13 bases between them. The CDR3 contains 15 residues. Germline CDR1 is MNHNS and CDR2 is SASEGT. Incomplete CDR3 DNA: TGTGCCAGCAGTGAAGCGGGAGGGGCAGGCCAGCCC. Translating gives CASSEAGGAGQP. The whole CDR3 reads CASSEAGGAGQPQHF.

The sample holds many counts of this clone. The read halts 3 residues ahead of the CDR3 end, with the missing end drawn from the germline J gene. The rearrangement links TRBV19 to TRBJ2-1; possibly TRBD1 for D (6 bases). CDR3 length: 12 residues. The V gene lost 6 bases and the J gene lost 4 bases, with 7 bases spanning the gap. Germline CDR1 LNHDA, CDR2 SQIVND (reference sequence). Incomplete CDR3 DNA: TGTGCCAGTAGAGACAGGTACAATGAG. Its protein is CASRDRYNE. The whole CDR3 is CASRDRYNEQFF.

This clone was recorded at least ten times. Coverage ceases 3 residues before the CDR3 finishes, and the germline J gene fills in the end. This rearrangement joins TRBV7-3 to TRBJ1-1; D is undetermined. This CDR3 region has 15 residues. Germline values: CDR1 SGHTA, CDR2 FQGTGA. The V end was cut by 0 bases, the J end by 1 base, with 9 bases between. CDR3 DNA (partial): TGTGCCAGCAGCTTAACGCGGGCGGGGAACACTGAA. Translated, it gives CASSLTRAGNTE. The full-length CDR3 reads as CASSLTRAGNTEAFF.

This clone showed up many times. The read ends 3 residues shy of where the CDR3 ends; the end is completed using the germline J gene. This chain links TRBV18 with TRBJ2-2, with 12 bases identical to TRBD2. The germline CDR1 and CDR2 sequences are KGHSH and LQKENI. After removal of 5 bases from V and 5 bases from J, the junction contained 3 bases not matched to a gene. The CDR3 contains 15 residues. Incomplete CDR3 DNA: TGTGCCAGCTCAAGACTAGCGGGAGATACCGGGGAG. Amino acids: CASSRLAGDTGE. The whole CDR3 sequence is CASSRLAGDTGELFF.

This clone has a count of ten or more. The read terminates 3 residues before the CDR3 end, so the remaining end is supplied by the germline J gene. The chain recombines TRBV10-3 with TRBJ2-2, with 11 positions matching TRBD2. This CDR3 comprises 16 residues. Germline V gene lookup returns CDR1 ENHRY and CDR2 SYGVKD. Trimming cost V 6 bases and J 0 bases; bases outside gene matches: 3. CDR3 protein: CAISGTSGANTGELFF. Partial CDR3 DNA: TGTGCCATCAGCGGGACTAGCGGAGCGAACACCGGGGAG.

There are many counts of this clone. The DNA ends 3 residues before the CDR3 does, and the rest of the CDR3 is filled in from the germline J gene. The chain employs TRBV11-3 and TRBJ1-2, with no clear D. This CDR3 spans 15 amino acids. The germline V gene encodes CDR1 SGHNT and CDR2 YENEEA. V was cut by 1 base and J by 2 bases, with 11 bases left in between. This CDR3 reads CASSLAPQSNYGYTF. CDR3 DNA, as far as it was read: TGTGCCAGCAGCTTAGCACCGCAGTCAAACTATGGC.

This clone came up many times. The CDR3 goes on 3 residues after the read ends, and that part is filled in from the germline J gene. The chain couples TRBV29-1 to TRBJ2-3; D might be TRBD2 (6 bases). The CDR3 length is 14 residues. The V end lost 7 bases, the J end lost 3 bases, and 17 bases lay between the germline ends. Per germline, CDR1 SQVTM and CDR2 ANQGSEA. CDR3 sequence reads: CSAATGTATDTQYF. The DNA read from the CDR3 is TGCAGCGCCGCGACCGGGACTGCTACAGATACG.

This clone was found many times. The read ends 3 residues early relative to the CDR3; the germline J gene fills the gap. The V gene is TRBV20-1, the J gene TRBJ2-2; D may be TRBD1 (5 bases). CDR1 is DFQATT, CDR2 SNEGSKA, per germline (reference sequence). This CDR3 contains 16 residues. The CDR3 spells CSARDARTSGANVLFF. Partial CDR3 DNA: TGCAGTGCTAGAGATGCCCGGACATCTGGGGCCAACGTG.

This clone was counted many times. Partial CDR3 DNA: TGTGCCAGCCTCGGGGGTTGGCAACAGGATACG. Translating gives CASLGGWQQDT. The whole CDR3 protein reads CASLGGWQQDTQYF. The chain links TRBV3-1 (or the pseudogene TRBV3-2) to TRBJ2-3; maybe TRBD2 (6 bases). The read gets to within 3 residues of the CDR3 end, and the germline J gene fills in the rest. This CDR3 contains 14 residues. Trimming took 8 bases from V and 6 from J, leaving 18 bases between them. Germline values: CDR1 LGHDT, CDR2 YNNKEL (reference sequence).

This clone was recorded many times. Germline and junction disagree at one end, which may indicate a read error. With the read ending 3 residues before the CDR3 end, the germline J gene is used to fill in that end. The rearrangement links TRBV4-2 to TRBJ2-5, with 10 bases matching TRBD2. CDR1 and CDR2 (germline): LGHNA, YNFKEQ. The CDR3 is 17 amino acids. Partial CDR3 DNA: TGCGCCAGCAGCCAAGATTGGAGAGCGGGGGGGATAGAGACC. Protein: CASSQDWRAGGIET. The CDR3 in full is CASSQDWRAGGIETQYF.

This clone was found many times. The chain's CDR3 is CSAETSGSTDTQYF. The sequenced part of the CDR3 DNA is TGCAGTGCTGAGACTAGCGGGAGCACAGATACG. The chain couples TRBV20-1 to TRBJ2-3; 10 bases line up with TRBD2. With the read ending 3 residues before the CDR3 end, the germline J gene is used to fill in that end. Per the germline V gene, CDR1 is DFQATT and CDR2 is SNEGSKA (reference sequence). V shed 5 bases and J 0 bases; nucleotides not matched to a gene: 2. The CDR3 has 14 amino acids.

This clone was detected a few times. The missing CDR3 end, 3 residues past where the read stops, is filled in from the germline J gene. The J gene is TRBJ2-7, the V gene TRBV7-2, with 7 positions matching TRBD2. CDR3 length equals 14 residues. V was pared by 3 bases and J by 6 bases, with 8 bases of the junction left unmatched. Germline values: CDR1 SGHTA, CDR2 FQGNSA. CDR3: CASSFNAGEFEQYF. The covered CDR3 bases are TGTGCCAGCAGCTTTAATGCGGGAGAGTTCGAG.

This clone was recorded many times. Read coverage stops 3 residues before the CDR3 terminus; the germline J gene supplies the remainder. V is TRBV7-2 and J is TRBJ2-1; D remains unclear. V was pared by 1 base and J by 9 bases, with 4 bases between. This CDR3 has 11 amino acids. CDR1 is SGHTA and CDR2 is FQGNSA in the germline V gene. The CDR3 DNA, read in part, is TGTGCCAGCAGCTTAGTCCTTGAG. This translates into CASSLVLE. The full-length CDR3 reads as CASSLVLEQFF.

This clone was counted at least ten times. Read coverage stops 3 residues before the CDR3 terminus; the germline J gene supplies the remainder. The chain recombines TRBV5-1 with TRBJ2-3, with D tentatively TRBD2 (5 bases). Trimming shortened V by 2 bases and J by 1 base, and 5 bases separated the two germline ends. The CDR3 is 13 residues long. CDR1 is SGHRS and CDR2 is YFSETQ in the germline V gene. The DNA read from the CDR3 is TGCGCCAGCAGCTTTAGCGGCACAGATACG. It specifies CASSFSGTDT. The CDR3 in its entirety is CASSFSGTDTQYF.

This clone was observed at least ten times. Read data end 3 residues before the CDR3 end; the end is taken from the germline J gene. The V call is TRBV2, the J call TRBJ2-4, with D unclear. Germline V lookup: CDR1 SNHLY, CDR2 FYNNEI. Trimming took off 7 bases at V and 0 bases at J, with 7 bases between the two ends. The CDR3 has 13 amino acids. Partial CDR3 DNA: TGTGCCAGCACGAGCCTAGCCAAAAACATT. It is translated as CASTSLAKNI. The full CDR3 is CASTSLAKNIQYF.

This clone was seen many times. The CDR3 is cut off 3 residues early in the read; its end comes from the germline J gene. The J gene is TRBJ2-2, the V gene TRBV2; 7 bases are shared with TRBD2. The junction had 5 bases not matched to a gene; V was cut back by 6 bases and J by 7 bases. The CDR3 sequence is 13 residues long. The germline CDR1 and CDR2 sequences are SNHLY and FYNNEI. The DNA read from the CDR3 is TGTGCCAGCAGGGGGGGGGATGGCGGGGAG. This translates into CASRGGDGGE. The full CDR3 protein reads CASRGGDGGELFF.

Many counts were recorded for this clone. The CDR3 end is not reached by the read, which stops 3 residues before it; the germline J gene fills it in. The chain employs TRBV20-1 and TRBJ2-5; TRBD2 aligns across 11 bases. V gave up 6 bases and J gave up 7 bases; unmatched junction bases: 4. Germline V lookup: CDR1 DFQATT, CDR2 SNEGSKA (reference sequence). CDR3 length: 12 amino acids. CDR3: CSAITSGGTQYF. The CDR3 DNA, read in part, is TGCAGTGCCATTACTAGCGGGGGGACC.

The sample holds many counts of this clone. The missing CDR3 end, 3 residues past where the read stops, is filled in from the germline J gene. This chain uses TRBV9 with TRBJ2-7; 7 bases agree with TRBD1. Trimming at V came to 5 bases and at J to 4 bases, leaving 9 bases not matched to a gene. CDR3 length equals 14 residues. Per germline, CDR1 SGDLS and CDR2 YYNGEE. The sequenced part of the CDR3 DNA is TGTGCCAGCAGTACGGGACAGTCGGGGTACGAG. Amino acid sequence: CASSTGQSGYE. In full, the CDR3 is CASSTGQSGYEQYF. The whole variable domain, filled in from reference TRBV9 and TRBJ2-7, reads DSGVTQTPKHLITATGQRVTLRCSPRSGDLSVYWYQQSLDQGLQFLIQYYNGEERAKGNILERFSAQQFPDLHSELNLSSLELGDSALYFCASSTGQSGYEQYFGPGTRLTVT.

This clone was seen ten or more times. The CDR3 is cut off 3 residues early in the read; its end comes from the germline J gene. V usage is TRBV20-1 and J usage is TRBJ2-1, with 13 bases identical to TRBD2. This CDR3 contains 15 residues. Trimming cost V 5 bases and J 9 bases; bases outside gene matches: 10. Germline V gives CDR1 DFQATT, CDR2 SNEGSKA (reference sequence). CDR3: CSAQTSGRARGEQFF. The covered CDR3 bases are TGCAGTGCTCAAACTAGCGGGAGGGCCCGTGGTGAG.

This clone was seen many times. The read halts 3 residues ahead of the CDR3 end, with the missing end drawn from the germline J gene. V usage is TRBV19 and J usage is TRBJ1-4; D is perhaps TRBD1 (6 bases). This CDR3 spans 12 amino acids. Trimming took 5 bases from V and 10 from J, leaving 11 bases between them. Germline V CDR1 and CDR2: LNHDA, SQIVND (reference sequence). CDR3 DNA (partial): TGTGCCAGTAGTGGCACAGGGATAAAA. It is translated as CASSGTGIK. The full CDR3 protein is CASSGTGIKLFF.

This clone appeared many times. The read ends 3 residues before the CDR3 terminus; that terminus is restored from the germline J gene. The chain employs TRBV12-3 or TRBV12-4 and TRBJ2-4; TRBD2 might be the D (6 bases). The CDR3 has 16 amino acids. Trimming pared 6 bases from V and 0 bases from J, leaving 15 bases between. CDR3 DNA, as far as it was read: TGTGCCAGCAGCCACGCGGGGACTTTAGCCAAAAACATT. It codes for CASSHAGTLAKNI. The entire CDR3 protein is CASSHAGTLAKNIQYF.